The 5 T cell receptor beta chains below come from one sample, sequenced in a study of blood T cell repertoires in COVID-19. Generated by immunoSEQ multiplex PCR, the TCRdb table keeps only in-frame clones and is missing some. The sample lists around 110,000 clones, 75% to 95% occurring once. The sequenced sample was peripheral blood. The receptors shown here come from a human donor with active COVID-19. The donor label of this sample is uncertain.

The chain links TRBV29-1 to TRBJ1-2; 7 bases align to TRBD1. This CDR3 comprises 13 residues. CDR1 SQVTM and CDR2 ANQGSEA come from the germline V gene. V gave up 4 bases and J gave up 9 bases; unmatched junction bases: 11. CDR3 in DNA: TGCAGCGTTGTCCGGACGGGACAGAATAGCTACACCTTC. It yields the protein CSVVRTGQNSYTF. Full variable domain (rest looked up from reference TRBV29-1 and TRBJ1-2): SAVISQKPSRDICQRGTSLTIQCQVDSQVTMMFWYRQQPGQSLTLIATANQGSEATYESGFVIDKFPISRPNLTFSTLTVSNMSPEDSSIYLCSVVRTGQNSYTFGSGTRLTVV.

CDR3 sequence (DNA): TGTGCCAGCAGCCCAGGGGTTCCGGTTAATTACGAGCAGTACTTC. This sequence encodes CASSPGVPVNYEQYF. This rearrangement joins TRBV11-2 to TRBJ2-7, with D perhaps matching TRBD1 (6 bases). Germline lookup yields CDR1 SGHAT and CDR2 FQNNGV. The CDR3 extends over 15 amino acids. V gave up 5 bases and J gave up 4 bases, with 18 bases separating them.

This chain links TRBV3-1 (or the pseudogene TRBV3-2) with TRBJ2-2; 11 positions agree with TRBD2. The CDR3 is 19 amino acids. Trimming cost V 3 bases and J 4 bases; bases outside gene matches: 13. CDR1 LGHDT and CDR2 YNNKEL come from the germline V gene (reference sequence). This chain's CDR3 is CASSHVGLAGGSCTGELFF. The CDR3 DNA reads TGTGCCAGCAGCCATGTCGGGCTAGCGGGGGGTTCGTGCACCGGGGAGCTGTTTTTT.

CDR3 DNA sequence: TGTGCTAGTGGTTCGCTCCCCGGGGATGGGGTAGAGACCCAGTACTTC. Its translation is CASGSLPGDGVETQYF. The chain combines TRBV12-5 with TRBJ2-5; D might be TRBD2 (5 bases). CDR3 length: 16 amino acids. Trimming stripped 4 bases from V and 4 bases from J, with 19 bases between. The germline V gene has CDR1 LGHNT and CDR2 FRNRAP.

Points on this clone: This sample includes further DNA sequences coding for the same CDR3. The chain has TRBV9 and TRBJ2-1; 10 bases match TRBD1. This CDR3 spans 16 amino acids. Trimming at V came to 3 bases and at J to 0 bases, leaving 3 bases not matched to a gene. Germline V gene data show CDR1 as SGDLS and CDR2 as YYNGEE. This CDR3 is CASSARTGGSYNEQFF. The CDR3, as DNA: TGTGCCAGCAGCGCGAGGACAGGGGGCTCCTACAATGAGCAGTTCTTC.